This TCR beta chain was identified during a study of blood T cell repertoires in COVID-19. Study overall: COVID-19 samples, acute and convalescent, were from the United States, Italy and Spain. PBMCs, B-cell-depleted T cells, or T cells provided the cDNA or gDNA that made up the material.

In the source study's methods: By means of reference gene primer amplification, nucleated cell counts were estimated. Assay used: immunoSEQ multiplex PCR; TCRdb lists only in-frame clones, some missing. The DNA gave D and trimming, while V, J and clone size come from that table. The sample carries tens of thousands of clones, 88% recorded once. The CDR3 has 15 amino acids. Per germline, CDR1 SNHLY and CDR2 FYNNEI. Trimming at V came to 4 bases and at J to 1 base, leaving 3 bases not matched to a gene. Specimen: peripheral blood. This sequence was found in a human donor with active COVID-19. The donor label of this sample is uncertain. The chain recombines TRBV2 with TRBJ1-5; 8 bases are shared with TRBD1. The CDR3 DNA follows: TGTGCCAGCAGTGGGACAGGGAGAAGCAATCAGCCCCAGCATTTT. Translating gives CASSGTGRSNQPQHF.